Detailed here is one TCR beta chain. Its specificity is not known. TCRdb redid the calling of the 5' RACE reads with MiXCR, one entry per CDR3 protein. The table shows just over 300,000 distinct CDR3 sequences, with less than 25% occurring only once. This entry is derived from a study of CD8 T cells in ankylosing spondylitis. The CDR3 is 15 residues long. The V gene's germline CDR1 is SGHRS and CDR2 YFSETQ. Trimming removed 3 bases from V and 1 base from J, with 13 bases in between. Study results and limitations: In reactive arthritis synovial fluid and blood, some motif variants had been reported before. The authors reported significant enrichment of disease-linked clones in matched ankylosing spondylitis synovial fluid. CD8+ cells made up the disease-linked clones, which were relatively rare in peripheral blood.

This receptor was obtained from a female donor with ankylosing spondylitis or in good health (not recorded which). The sample consisted of blood, either unsorted or a sorted T cell fraction (not recorded which). J is TRBJ1-1 and V is TRBV5-1; D gene uncertain. Written as DNA, the CDR3 is TGCGCCAGCAGCTGGACCTCCCAAGGGAACACTGAAGCTTTCTTT. This codes for CASSWTSQGNTEAFF.